This T cell receptor beta chain was captured in a study of OX40 agonist ivuxolimab in advanced cancers. Study background: Intravenous ivuxolimab was administered to patients every 2 weeks at 0.01 to 10 mg/kg. Enrolled patients in dose escalation had cancers that were hepatocellular carcinoma, melanoma, renal cell or head and neck cancer. Notes on the study in general: CD8+ T cells showed, on average, more clonal expansion than CD4+ cells. Dosing at 0.1 to 3.0 mg/kg was accompanied by clonal expansion of CD4+ and CD8+ blood T cells by week 6.

Sequencing was performed with immunoSEQ multiplex PCR; in TCRdb, only in-frame clones are kept and a portion is missing. The sample contains 70,000 to 90,000 clones, more than 65% of which appear only once. The V gene lost 8 bases and the J gene lost 5 bases, with 13 bases spanning the gap. This CDR3 has 13 residues. The germline V gene encodes CDR1 LNHDA and CDR2 SQIVND (reference sequence). This clone came up once. Its antigen remains unknown. The chain employs TRBV19 and TRBJ1-5, with D maybe TRBD1 (6 bases). This clonotype originated in an adult with an advanced solid tumor such as melanoma, head and neck, liver or kidney cancer. Sequencing used CD4+ or CD8+ T cells sorted from blood, obtained in a trial of the OX40 agonist ivuxolimab. The CDR3, as DNA: TGTGCCAGTTCACAGGGATTCCATCAGCCCCAGCATTTT. As protein: CASSQGFHQPQHF.